This TCR beta chain emerged from a study of blood T cell repertoires in COVID-19. As for the study in general: Some COVID-19 samples were acute and others convalescent; all came from the United States, Italy and Spain.

Sequencing was performed with immunoSEQ multiplex PCR; in TCRdb, only in-frame clones are kept and a portion is missing. The repertoire has some 140,000 clones, around 85% of them found once; the top ten carry over 0.55%. V lost 0 bases, J lost 8 bases, and 16 bases lay in between. The length of the CDR3 is 15 residues. Germline V CDR1 and CDR2: MNHEY, SVGEGT. In Seattle, patients joined the study during active infection and were tracked longitudinally. The chain is built from TRBV6-2 or TRBV6-3 and TRBJ1-2; D unclear. The specimen was peripheral blood. The origin of this receptor is a man in his 60s with COVID-19, enrolled during active disease. The CDR3 spells CASSYSSREGGGYTF. Here the CDR3 DNA reads TGTGCCAGCAGTTACTCGAGTAGGGAAGGAGGAGGCTACACCTTC.